This TCR beta chain was sequenced for a study of Graves' ophthalmopathy and Graves' hyperthyroidism. Moderate-to-severe activity, CAS at least 3, NOSPECS at least 4 and duration under 3 months characterized donors with ophthalmopathy. TCR beta CDR3 regions were amplified from RNA transcripts. HTBI-primed RT-PCR formed the first round, and a multiplex PCR formed the second. TCRdb reprocessed the multiplex PCR reads via MiXCR and lists one record per CDR3 protein. This table holds about 740,000 distinct CDR3 sequences, approximately 40% found once. The germline CDR1 and CDR2 sequences are MNHEY and SVGEGT. This CDR3 comprises 17 residues. Trimming took 2 bases from V and 3 from J; bases not matched to a gene: 7.

The chain joins TRBV6-2 or TRBV6-3 to TRBJ1-5, with 10 bases that match TRBD1. The TCR was taken from an adult man with Graves' ophthalmopathy. Sequencing input: peripheral blood. The CDR3 sequence is CASSYPGTGADNQPQHF. The DNA of the CDR3 is TGTGCCAGCAGTTACCCCGGGACAGGGGCGGACAATCAGCCCCAGCATTTT.